This TCR beta chain was identified in a study of blood T cells in healthy people across ages. Trimming cost V 1 base and J 7 bases, with 14 bases left between them. CDR1 is SGHTA and CDR2 is FQGNSA in the germline V gene. This CDR3 spans 15 amino acids. Primed by a sample-barcoded 5' primer and a J-beta primer mix, a second PCR proceeded for roughly 6 to 12 cycles. A tag from a template-switch adaptor with 12 random nucleotides marked each cDNA molecule. MiXCR, applied by TCRdb to the 5' RACE reads, yields one record per CDR3 protein. The data hold 1.5 million to 2 million distinct CDR3 sequences, with about 35% observed a single time. Concerning this clonotype: The antigen is unknown.

General study results and limits: The lack of PBMC sorting stopped any conclusive naive versus antigen-experienced comparison.

Each individual donor underwent a draw of ten milliliters of peripheral blood. Every sample yielded at least 6.5 million isolated PBMCs. This chain links TRBV7-2 with TRBJ2-1; the D gene is possibly TRBD2 (6 bases). The material sequenced was blood. This TCR came from a woman aged 25 to 39 in good health. CDR3 region: CASSLGRRAGNEQFF. The CDR3 DNA is TGTGCCAGCAGCTTAGGCAGGAGGGCCGGGAATGAGCAGTTCTTC.